This passage covers 25 T cell receptor beta chains from one sample sequenced in a study of shared clonotypes between healthy human individuals. Positively selected for CCR7, the CD45RO-negative cells used as naive CD8 cells excluded terminally differentiated effector memory CD45RA+ cells. Sequencing used immunoSEQ multiplex PCR; TCRdb keeps in-frame clones, though not all of them. The sample contains some 1,900,000 clones, about 94% of which appear only once. Sequences were obtained from naive CD8+ T cells sorted from blood. The receptors originated from a man aged 18-30 years in good health.

J is TRBJ2-7 and V is TRBV19; 7 positions agree with TRBD1. Germline CDR1 LNHDA, CDR2 SQIVND (reference sequence). V was pared by 3 bases and J by 5 bases, with 4 bases of the junction left unmatched. The CDR3 totals 13 residues. The CDR3 nucleotides read TGTGCCAGTAGTATCTCAGGGGGAGACGAGCAGTACTTC. Its protein is CASSISGGDEQYF.

This chain connects TRBV13 to TRBJ2-1, with 12 bases lining up with TRBD2. Germline V gene lookup returns CDR1 PRHDT and CDR2 FYEKMQ (reference sequence). V lost 5 bases, J lost 5 bases, and 13 bases stayed unmatched. CDR3 size: 18 residues. DNA for the CDR3: TGTGCCAGCAGCCCGGGGCCCAGACTAGCGGGAGAAAACAATGAGCAGTTCTTC. Its protein is CASSPGPRLAGENNEQFF. Full variable domain (rest looked up from reference TRBV13 and TRBJ2-1): AAGVIQSPRHLIKEKRETATLKCYPIPRHDTVYWYQQGPGQDPQFLISFYEKMQSDKGSIPDRFSAQQFSDYHSELNMSSLELGDSALYFCASSPGPRLAGENNEQFFGPGTRLTVL.

The rearrangement uses TRBV11-2 and TRBJ1-2; D remains ambiguous. Germline CDR1 is SGHAT and CDR2 is FQNNGV. This CDR3 contains 13 residues. Trimming took 1 base from V and 3 from J, leaving 6 bases between them. The DNA of the CDR3 is TGTGCCAGCAGCTTAGTTGCGGACTATGGCTACACCTTC. It is translated as CASSLVADYGYTF.

The J gene is TRBJ1-1, the V gene TRBV5-1, with D hard to call. Germline lookup yields CDR1 SGHRS and CDR2 YFSETQ. V was clipped by 3 bases and J by 4 bases, with 13 bases between them. The CDR3 consists of 14 residues. CDR3 amino acids: CASSWWGGTTEAFF. The CDR3 DNA reads as TGCGCCAGCAGCTGGTGGGGAGGAACCACTGAAGCTTTCTTT.

This clone appeared a single time. The V gene is TRBV4-1, the J gene TRBJ2-6; D gene ambiguous. Looked up from germline, CDR1 is MGHRA and CDR2 is YSYEKL. The CDR3 consists of 14 residues. Trimming shortened V by 7 bases and J by 0 bases, and 7 bases separated the two germline ends. The chain's CDR3 is CASTTDSGANVLTF. Here the CDR3 DNA reads TGCGCCAGCACGACCGACTCTGGGGCCAACGTCCTGACTTTC.

The chain links TRBV1 to TRBJ2-1; TRBD2, the D gene given by the table, was not confirmed from the DNA. TRBV1 is termed a pseudogene. This CDR3 spans 16 amino acids. This chain's CDR3 is CTSSQGGTSGKGEQFF. CDR3 DNA: TGCACCAGCAGCCAAGGGGGGACTAGCGGCAAGGGTGAGCAGTTCTTC.

The chain employs TRBV7-8 and TRBJ2-7; D is uncertain. V dropped 0 bases and J dropped 5 bases, with 11 bases sitting between them. This CDR3 region has 14 residues. The V gene's germline CDR1 is SGHVS and CDR2 FQNEAQ. The CDR3 loop is CASSLADGFDEQYF. The DNA for the CDR3 is TGTGCCAGCAGCTTAGCGGATGGGTTCGACGAGCAGTACTTC.

The V call is TRBV5-4, the J call TRBJ2-3, with D possibly matching TRBD2 (5 bases). Germline V gene data show CDR1 as SGHNT and CDR2 as YYREEE (reference sequence). V was cut by 3 bases and J by 4 bases, with 15 bases left in between. This CDR3 region has 15 residues. The CDR3 region is CASSWGLSGPDTQYF. The CDR3 coding sequence is TGTGCCAGCAGCTGGGGTCTAAGCGGCCCAGATACGCAGTATTTT.

This sequence joins TRBV29-1 and TRBJ2-2, with TRBD2 matching over 7 bases. CDR1 is SQVTM and CDR2 is ANQGSEA in the germline V gene. This CDR3 contains 15 residues. V lost 2 bases to trimming and J lost 2 bases; unmatched junction nucleotides: 5. The CDR3 DNA is TGCAGCGTTGAATATGCGGGGGACAACACCGGGGAGCTGTTTTTT. This gives the protein CSVEYAGDNTGELFF.

The V call is TRBV10-2, the J call TRBJ1-1, with 9 bases that match TRBD1. The V gene's germline CDR1 is WSHSY and CDR2 SAAADI. This CDR3 has 15 residues. The ends lost 3 bases at V and 4 bases at J; junction bases unmatched: 6. As DNA, the CDR3 is TGCGCCAGCAGTGAAAACAGGGGGCCGGGCACTGAAGCTTTCTTT. This translates into CASSENRGPGTEAFF.

The rearrangement joins TRBV4-3 to TRBJ2-7; TRBD1 or TRBD2 may be the D gene (10 bases each). V lost 1 base to trimming and J lost 2 bases, with 30 bases between them. CDR3 size: 21 residues. CDR1 and CDR2 from the germline V gene are LGHNA and YSLEER. The CDR3 reads CASSQGFDRGPELAGTYEQYF. CDR3 nucleotide sequence: TGCGCCAGCAGCCAAGGATTCGACAGGGGGCCTGAACTAGCGGGGACCTACGAGCAGTACTTC.

This clone has just one count. J is TRBJ1-2 and V is TRBV15; a weak D match, TRBD1 (5 bases). CDR1 and CDR2 (germline): LNHNV, YYDKDF (reference sequence). V lost 1 base to trimming and J lost 4 bases, with 13 bases between them. This CDR3 spans 15 amino acids. The CDR3 DNA is TGTGCCACCAGCAGAGGGGGGAGGGAAAGCTATGGCTACACCTTC. Its protein is CATSRGGRESYGYTF.

V and J are TRBV7-6 and TRBJ2-2; TRBD1 matches at 7 bases. The CDR3 is 16 residues long. Germline CDR1 is SGHVS and CDR2 is FNYEAQ. The J segment lost 7 bases and the V segment lost 2 bases, leaving 10 bases of the junction unmatched. The CDR3 region has the DNA TGTGCCAGCAGCTTACTAGGGGGCGATTTTCTCGGGGAGCTGTTTTTT. It yields the protein CASSLLGGDFLGELFF.

CDR3 nucleotide sequence: TGTGCCAGCACTACACTCGACTCTGGAAACACCATATATTTT. Encoded protein: CASTTLDSGNTIYF. The gene calls are TRBV28 and TRBJ1-3, with no clear D. The CDR3 is 14 residues long. V gave up 7 bases and J gave up 0 bases, with 10 bases separating them. Per germline, CDR1 MDHEN and CDR2 SYDVKM.

This sequence joins TRBV27 and TRBJ1-4, with 11 bases aligning to TRBD1. This CDR3 has 17 residues. The V segment lost 5 bases and the J segment 8 bases; nucleotides outside the gene matches: 13. The germline V gene encodes CDR1 MNHEY and CDR2 SMNVEV (reference sequence). CDR3 loop: CASSPSVGDRGTEKLFF. For the CDR3, the DNA is TGTGCCAGCAGTCCATCGGTCGGGGACAGGGGGACGGAAAAACTGTTTTTT.

This chain uses TRBV11-2 with TRBJ2-7; unclear D gene. The CDR3 consists of 14 residues. CDR1 and CDR2 from the germline V gene are SGHAT and FQNNGV. Trimming took 1 base from V and 3 from J, leaving 10 bases between them. The CDR3 reads CASSLGGRVYEQYF. The CDR3 coding sequence is TGTGCCAGCAGCTTAGGTGGCCGAGTCTACGAGCAGTACTTC.

This chain connects TRBV5-6 to TRBJ2-1; D possibly corresponds to TRBD1 (5 bases). The CDR3 length is 15 residues. CDR1 is SGHDT and CDR2 is YYEEEE in the germline V gene. Trimming took 2 bases from V and 7 from J, leaving 16 bases between them. The CDR3 DNA sequence: TGTGCCAGCAGCTTAATGAGTTTGACAGTTAATGAGCAGTTCTTC. It is translated as CASSLMSLTVNEQFF.

Remarks on this clone: This sample also contains other DNA sequences that code for the same CDR3. This rearrangement joins TRBV7-9 to TRBJ1-1; 8 bases map to TRBD1. V shed 4 bases, J shed 2 bases, and the junction held 6 bases outside the gene matches. CDR3 size: 15 residues. Germline assignment: CDR1 SEHNR and CDR2 FQNEAQ (reference sequence). The chain's CDR3 is CASSSPGQGNTEAFF. Here the CDR3 DNA reads TGTGCCAGCAGCTCCCCCGGACAGGGCAACACTGAAGCTTTCTTT.

This clone was observed a single time. The CDR3 nucleotides are TGTGCCCAGCAGGGGGAGTCGACCGGGGAGCTGTTTTTT. It encodes CAQQGESTGELFF. The chain combines TRBV27 with TRBJ2-2, with 7 bases that match TRBD1. Germline V gene data show CDR1 as MNHEY and CDR2 as SMNVEV (reference sequence). V lost 11 bases to trimming and J lost 5 bases; unmatched junction nucleotides: 8. The length of the CDR3 is 13 residues.

The V call is TRBV5-1, the J call TRBJ2-5, with D perhaps matching TRBD2 (5 bases). Trimming took off 3 bases at V and 1 base at J, with 10 bases between the two ends. CDR1 is SGHRS and CDR2 is YFSETQ in the germline V gene. This CDR3 is 14 amino acids long. The CDR3 spells CASSWEFLQETQYF. The CDR3 nucleotides read TGCGCCAGCAGCTGGGAGTTCCTCCAAGAGACCCAGTACTTC.

Comment on this clone: The same CDR3 also results from other DNA sequences found in this sample. The V gene is TRBV28, the J gene TRBJ2-7; D is possibly TRBD2 (5 bases). V shed 2 bases and J shed 2 bases, with 10 bases lying between them. CDR1 and CDR2 from the germline V gene are MDHEN and SYDVKM. The CDR3 is 14 amino acids. The DNA of the CDR3 is TGTGCCAGCAGTTTAGTCGGGGAGACCTACGAGCAGTACTTC. Its translation is CASSLVGETYEQYF.

This chain joins TRBV19 and TRBJ1-5; D is unclear. Germline CDR1 LNHDA, CDR2 SQIVND (reference sequence). V was clipped by 8 bases and J by 6 bases, with 17 bases between them. The CDR3 sequence is 14 residues long. The DNA for the CDR3 is TGTGCCAGTGGTACGGTGTCTCTGGTTCAGCCCCAGCATTTT. Protein product: CASGTVSLVQPQHF. The whole variable domain, remainder taken from reference TRBV19 and TRBJ1-5, is DGGITQSPKYLFRKEGQNVTLSCEQNLNHDAMYWYRQDPGQGLRLIYYSQIVNDFQKGDIAEGYSVSREKKESFPLTVTSAQKNPTAFYLCASGTVSLVQPQHFGDGTRLSIL.

V is TRBV2 and J is TRBJ2-7; D is unclear. V was shortened by 3 bases and J by 0 bases, with 9 bases between the two germline ends. CDR3 length: 14 residues. Germline V gene lookup returns CDR1 SNHLY and CDR2 FYNNEI. The CDR3 nucleotides are TGTGCCAGCAGTGATTCTTACATCTCCTACGAGCAGTACTTC. The encoded protein is CASSDSYISYEQYF.

CDR3 DNA: TGTGCCAGCAGCTTAACCGGGGACCACGAGCAGTACTTC. Protein product: CASSLTGDHEQYF. The rearrangement joins TRBV7-9 to TRBJ2-7; perhaps D is TRBD1 or TRBD2 (5 bases each). Germline-derived CDR1 and CDR2 are SEHNR and FQNEAQ (reference sequence). The CDR3 length is 13 residues. Deletions cut 2 bases from V and 5 bases from J, with 10 bases between. Full variable domain (missing parts from reference TRBV7-9 and TRBJ2-7): DTGVSQNPRHKITKRGQNVTFRCDPISEHNRLYWYRQTLGQGPEFLTYFQNEAQLEKSRLLSDRFSAERPKGSFSTLEIQRTEQGDSAMYLCASSLTGDHEQYFGPGTRLTVT.

V is TRBV27 and J is TRBJ2-7; TRBD1 matches 10 bases. CDR1 and CDR2 from the germline V gene are MNHEY and SMNVEV (reference sequence). V lost 6 bases to trimming and J lost 3 bases; unmatched junction nucleotides: 8. The CDR3 sequence is 15 residues long. CDR3 in amino acids: CASSPRDRGIYEQYF. The CDR3 nucleotides are TGTGCCAGCAGCCCCCGGGACAGGGGAATCTACGAGCAGTACTTC.